This TCR beta chain was recorded in a study of T cells in Graves' hyperthyroidism and ophthalmopathy. The table lists this clonotype with many counts. Using RNA transcripts as the source, TCR beta CDR3 regions were amplified. HTBI primers were used for first-round RT-PCR of the TCR CDR3. TCRdb recomputed calls from the multiplex PCR reads with MiXCR, one row per CDR3 protein. The sample lists some 440,000 distinct CDR3 sequences, about 15% occurring once. The source material was blood. The TCR comes from a woman aged 18-35 years with Graves' hyperthyroidism.

The CDR3 sequence is CASSLTLTGGNQPQHF. The CDR3 DNA reads TGTGCCAGCAGCCTTACGCTAACAGGGGGAAATCAGCCCCAGCATTTT. The gene calls are TRBV6-8 and TRBJ1-5, with 8 bases that match TRBD1. V shed 6 bases and J 4 bases; nucleotides not matched to a gene: 11. The germline V gene encodes CDR1 MNHGY and CDR2 SAAAGT. This CDR3 region has 16 residues.